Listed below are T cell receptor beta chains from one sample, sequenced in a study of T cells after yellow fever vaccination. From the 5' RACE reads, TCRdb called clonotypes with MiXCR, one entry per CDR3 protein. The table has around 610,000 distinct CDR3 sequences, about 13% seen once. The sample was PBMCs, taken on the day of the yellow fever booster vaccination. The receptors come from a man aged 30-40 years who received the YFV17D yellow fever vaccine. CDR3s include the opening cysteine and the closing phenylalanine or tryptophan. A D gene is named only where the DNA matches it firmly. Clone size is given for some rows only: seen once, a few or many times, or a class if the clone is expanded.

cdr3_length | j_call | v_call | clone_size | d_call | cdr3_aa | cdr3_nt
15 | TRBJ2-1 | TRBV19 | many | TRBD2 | CASSISGGSYNEQFF | TGTGCCAGCAGCATTAGCGGGGGCTCCTACAATGAGCAGTTCTTC
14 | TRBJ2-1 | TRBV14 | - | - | CASSQLLTGTEQFF | TGTGCCAGCAGCCAACTTCTAACAGGGACTGAGCAGTTCTTC
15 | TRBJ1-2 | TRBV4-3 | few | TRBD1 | CASSQGRTGGYGYTF | TGCGCCAGCAGCCAGGGGAGGACAGGGGGCTATGGCTACACCTTC
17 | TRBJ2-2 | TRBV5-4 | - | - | CASSLSMGTANTGELFF | TGTGCCAGCAGCTTATCGATGGGCACCGCGAACACCGGGGAGCTGTTTTTT
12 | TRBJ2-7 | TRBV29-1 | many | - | CSANGNFNEQYF | TGCAGCGCCAACGGTAATTTCAACGAGCAGTACTTC
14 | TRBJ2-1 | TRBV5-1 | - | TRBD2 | CASSNSGSANEQFF | TGCGCCAGCAGCAATAGCGGGAGTGCCAATGAGCAGTTCTTC
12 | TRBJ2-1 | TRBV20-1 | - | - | CSARADYNEQFF | TGCAGTGCTAGAGCAGACTACAATGAGCAGTTCTTC
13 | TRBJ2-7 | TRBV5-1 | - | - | CASSLRATYEQYF | TGCGCCAGCAGCTTGAGGGCCACCTACGAGCAGTACTTC
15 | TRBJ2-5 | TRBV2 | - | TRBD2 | CASKPLAGVGETQYF | TGTGCCAGCAAGCCTCTAGCGGGAGTAGGAGAGACCCAGTACTTC
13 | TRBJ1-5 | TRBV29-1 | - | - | CSVGALTGEPQRF | TGCAGCGTGGGGGCACTGACGGGGGAGCCCCAGCGTTTT
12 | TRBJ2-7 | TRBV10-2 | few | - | CASGARPFEQYF | TGCGCCAGCGGGGCCCGACCCTTCGAGCAGTACTTC
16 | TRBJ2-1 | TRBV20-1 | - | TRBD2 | CSAKGGGRARWDEQFF | TGCAGTGCTAAGGGGGGCGGGAGGGCCCGCTGGGATGAGCAGTTCTTC
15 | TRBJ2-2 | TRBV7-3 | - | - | CASSLTPGIAGELFF | TGTGCCAGCAGCTTAACGCCCGGGATCGCCGGGGAGCTGTTTTTT
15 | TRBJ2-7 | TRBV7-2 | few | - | CASSLREGGFYEQYF | TGTGCCAGCAGCCTTCGAGAGGGGGGATTCTACGAGCAGTACTTC
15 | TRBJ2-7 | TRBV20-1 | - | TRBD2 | CSATGTSRLSYEQYF | TGCAGTGCCACCGGGACTAGTAGACTCTCCTACGAGCAGTACTTC
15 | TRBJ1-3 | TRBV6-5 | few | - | CASSYGDHFGNTIYF | TGTGCCAGCAGTTACGGGGACCACTTCGGAAACACCATATATTTT
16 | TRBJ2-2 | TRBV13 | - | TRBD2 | CASSSGLAGVTGELFF | TGTGCCAGCAGCTCCGGACTAGCGGGAGTCACCGGGGAGCTGTTTTTT
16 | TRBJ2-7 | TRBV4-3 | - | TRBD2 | CASSQVRGAPADEQYF | TGCGCCAGCAGCCAAGTGCGGGGGGCGCCAGCTGACGAGCAGTACTTC
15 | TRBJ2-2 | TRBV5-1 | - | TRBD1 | CASSETGKSTGELFF | TGCGCCAGCTCGGAGACAGGGAAGAGCACCGGGGAGCTGTTTTTT
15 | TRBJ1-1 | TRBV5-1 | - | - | CASSFFGQYQTEAFF | TGCGCCAGCAGCTTCTTTGGACAGTATCAGACTGAAGCTTTCTTT
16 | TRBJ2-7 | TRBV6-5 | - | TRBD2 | CASSYSKGGSSYEQYF | TGTGCCAGCAGTTACTCGAAGGGCGGGAGCTCCTACGAGCAGTACTTC
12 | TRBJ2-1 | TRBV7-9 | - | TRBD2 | CASSALAGAQFF | TGTGCCAGCAGCGCTCTAGCGGGGGCGCAGTTCTTC
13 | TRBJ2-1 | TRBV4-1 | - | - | CASSQAGHREQFF | TGCGCCAGCAGCCAAGCCGGCCATCGAGAGCAGTTCTTC
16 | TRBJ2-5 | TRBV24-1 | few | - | CATSDPTGPRQETQYF | TGTGCCACCAGTGATCCTACAGGGCCGAGGCAAGAGACCCAGTACTTC
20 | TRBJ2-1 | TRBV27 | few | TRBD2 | CASSFSRLAGTSGLRHEQFF | TGTGCCAGCAGTTTTTCCCGACTAGCGGGGACCTCGGGGCTTAGGCATGAGCAGTTCTTC
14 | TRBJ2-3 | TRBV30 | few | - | CAWNPSVSTDTQYF | TGTGCCTGGAACCCTAGCGTCAGCACAGATACGCAGTATTTT
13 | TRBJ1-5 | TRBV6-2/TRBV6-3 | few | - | CATGGLGNQPQHF | TGTGCCACGGGGGGTTTGGGCAATCAGCCCCAGCATTTT
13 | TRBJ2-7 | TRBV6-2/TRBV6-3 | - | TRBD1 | CASTPGQDYEQYF | TGTGCCAGCACCCCGGGACAGGACTACGAGCAGTACTTC
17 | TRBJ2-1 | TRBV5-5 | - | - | CASSLEPRRLVYNEQFF | TGTGCCAGCAGCTTGGAACCGCGTAGACTAGTCTACAATGAGCAGTTCTTC
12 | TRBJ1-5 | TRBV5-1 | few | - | CARIQGNQPQHF | TGCGCCAGGATACAGGGAAATCAGCCCCAGCATTTT
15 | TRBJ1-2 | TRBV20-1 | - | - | CSARVAAYPNYGYTF | TGCAGTGCTAGAGTGGCGGCGTATCCGAACTATGGCTACACCTTC
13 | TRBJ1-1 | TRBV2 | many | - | CASSQSRDGKAFF | TGTGCCAGCAGCCAGTCCCGGGACGGAAAAGCTTTCTTT
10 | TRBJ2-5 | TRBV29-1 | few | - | CSVGGPRQYF | TGCAGCGTTGGGGGACCCCGGCAGTACTTC
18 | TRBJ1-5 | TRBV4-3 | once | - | CASSQDRGSVYGNQPQHF | TGCGCCAGCAGCCAAGACAGGGGTAGTGTATATGGCAATCAGCCCCAGCATTTT
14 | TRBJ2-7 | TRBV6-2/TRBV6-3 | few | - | CASSYEGVLNEQYF | TGTGCCAGCAGTTACGAGGGAGTGCTGAACGAGCAGTACTTC
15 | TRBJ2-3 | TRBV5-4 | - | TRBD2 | CASSPGLVGTDTQYF | TGTGCCAGCAGCCCGGGACTAGTTGGCACAGATACGCAGTATTTT
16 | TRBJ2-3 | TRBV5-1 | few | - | CASSSPGAGSTDTQYF | TGCGCCAGCAGCTCTCCGGGGGCGGGGAGCACAGATACGCAGTATTTT
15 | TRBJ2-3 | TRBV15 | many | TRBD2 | CATSRDRDYTDTQYF | TGTGCCACCAGCAGAGATAGGGACTACACAGATACGCAGTATTTT